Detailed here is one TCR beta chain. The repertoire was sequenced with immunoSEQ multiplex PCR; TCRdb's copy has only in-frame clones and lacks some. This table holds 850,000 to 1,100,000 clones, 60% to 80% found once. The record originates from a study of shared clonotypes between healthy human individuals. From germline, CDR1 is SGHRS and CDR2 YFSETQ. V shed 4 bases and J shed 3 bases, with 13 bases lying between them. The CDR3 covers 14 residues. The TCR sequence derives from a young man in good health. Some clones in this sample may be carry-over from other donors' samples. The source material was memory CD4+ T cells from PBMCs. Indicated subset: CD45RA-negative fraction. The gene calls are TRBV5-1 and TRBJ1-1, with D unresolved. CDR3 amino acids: CASSPIRGDTEAFF. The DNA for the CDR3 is TGCGCCAGCAGCCCGATCCGGGGAGACACTGAAGCTTTCTTT.